The entry below describes one T cell receptor beta chain. No antigen is known for it. The CDR3 covers 15 residues. Trimming cost V 5 bases and J 7 bases; bases outside gene matches: 8. Germline CDR1 SGHNT, CDR2 YENEEA. This record comes from a study of T cell responses to AZD1222 COVID-19 vaccine. This table comes from immunoSEQ multiplex PCR, and its TCRdb copy is limited to in-frame clones, with some not included. The sample includes about 140,000 clones, around nine tenths seen only once; the top ten take 4% to 5%. Study-wide findings and caveats: Most donors were white British, females outnumbered males, and clonal diversity was possibly underestimated. Without day 14 samples, only post-peak T cell repertoires were studied. Spike-specific TCR depth and breadth grew after two AZD1222 doses. Vaccine-associated CD4 TCRs spanned spike, dominant at 160-218 and 743-854.

The sample consisted of peripheral blood, taken on day 0 of AZD1222 vaccination. V is TRBV11-3 and J is TRBJ2-1; TRBD1 matches at 10 bases. This TCR came from an adult in good health. The CDR3 reads CASSLRGQGLNEQFF. CDR3 DNA: TGTGCCAGCAGCCTTAGGGGACAGGGGCTTAATGAGCAGTTCTTC.